This TCR beta chain was recorded in a study of OX40 agonist ivuxolimab in advanced cancers. Study-level points and caveats: It was also the case that some nonresponders had low normalized T-cell clonal expansion.

Germline V lookup: CDR1 SGHKS, CDR2 YYEKEE (reference sequence). J was trimmed by 0 bases and V by 4 bases; bases with no gene match: 7. There are 16 residues in the CDR3. A note on this clone: As yet, its antigen is unknown.

Method: immunoSEQ multiplex PCR; TCRdb's copy keeps in-frame clones and lacks some. The sample has tens of thousands of clones, 87% seen once. This chain connects TRBV5-5 to TRBJ1-1; 9 nucleotides match TRBD1. Sequencing used CD4+ or CD8+ T cells sorted from blood, obtained in a trial of the OX40 agonist ivuxolimab. The sequence was collected from an adult with an advanced solid tumor such as melanoma, head and neck, liver or kidney cancer. This chain's CDR3 is CASSAGQGEMNTEAFF. CDR3 DNA: TGTGCCAGCAGCGCGGGACAGGGAGAGATGAACACTGAAGCTTTCTTT.